This T cell receptor (beta chain) was profiled in a study of blood T cell repertoires in COVID-19. Study-wide background: Acute and convalescent COVID-19 samples came from the United States, Italy and Spain. PBMCs, B-cell-depleted T cells, or T cells were the source of the cDNA or gDNA that made up the material.

With 7 bases removed from V and 3 bases from J, the gap between germline ends came to 13 bases. Germline V gene sequence: CDR1 SQVTM, CDR2 ANQGSEA. CDR3 size: 13 residues. Methods used by the authors: The authors estimated nucleated cell counts from reference gene primer amplification. Sequenced by immunoSEQ multiplex PCR; TCRdb stores in-frame clones only, minus some. The V and J calls and clone size were taken over from that table, and D and trimming were inferred from the DNA. The sample holds over 45,000 clones; over 80% are singletons and the top ten take over 10%. The sequence came from a human donor in a cohort sampled during active COVID-19. The specimen was peripheral blood. The chain employs TRBV29-1 and TRBJ2-1; tentatively, D is TRBD2 (6 bases). CDR3 DNA sequence: TGCAGCGGGTCGAGCGGGTACTACAATGAGCAGTTCTTC. This codes for CSGSSGYYNEQFF.